This is a list of T cell receptor beta chains from one sample in a study of regulatory T cells in long-lasting Graves disease. A single record per CDR3 protein comes from TCRdb applying MiXCR to the multiplex PCR reads. The sample has about 460,000 distinct CDR3 sequences, approximately 23% seen once. This specimen was peripheral blood mononuclear cells (PBMCs), taken when the disease was refractory, from a patient treated with antithyroid drugs. Every receptor here comes from a female donor with Graves disease. Both conserved end residues are part of each CDR3. The D gene is left open where the match is weak. Size tells how often a clone was seen (once, few, many) or the class of an expanded clone, and some rows leave it out.

length	D	V	J	size	CDR3	DNA
13	TRBD1	TRBV2	TRBJ1-1	many	CASSVQGQGGTFF	TGTGCCAGCAGTGTCCAAGGACAGGGAGGGACTTTCTTT
14	NA	TRBV27	TRBJ2-3	few	CASSLSVPTDTQYF	TGTGCCAGCAGTTTATCGGTCCCCACAGATACGCAGTATTTT
22	TRBD1	TRBV6-5	TRBJ1-2	few	CASSYREFLRRDRTSTAYGYTF	TGTGCCAGCAGTTACCGAGAATTCCTCCGGCGGGACAGAACTTCGACCGCGTATGGCTACACCTTC
14	NA	TRBV5-4	TRBJ2-5	NA	CASSWQGRQETQYF	TGTGCCAGCTCCTGGCAGGGGAGACAGGAGACCCAGTACTTC
17	NA	TRBV6-5	TRBJ1-1	NA	CASSYSMQPGGRTEAFF	TGTGCCAGCAGTTACTCGATGCAGCCGGGGGGACGCACTGAAGCTTTCTTT
16	NA	TRBV20-1	TRBJ1-6	NA	CSAPGPLSSYNSPLHF	TGCAGTGCTCCCGGACCGTTGAGCTCCTATAATTCACCCCTCCACTTT
16	NA	TRBV10-3	TRBJ1-5	many	CAISESTILSNQPQHF	TGTGCCATCAGTGAGTCGACTATACTTAGCAATCAGCCCCAGCATTTT
16	TRBD1	TRBV6-1	TRBJ2-7	many	CASSKGQGAVSYEQYF	TGTGCCAGCAGTAAGGGACAGGGGGCGGTAAGCTACGAGCAGTACTTC
15	TRBD1	TRBV7-2	TRBJ2-1	few	CASSHRGRGNNEQFF	TGTGCCAGCAGCCACAGGGGGCGCGGGAACAATGAGCAGTTCTTC
16	NA	TRBV7-2	TRBJ2-5	NA	CASSLRQEGGGETQYF	TGTGCCAGCAGCTTAAGGCAGGAGGGGGGGGGAGAGACCCAGTACTTC
13	NA	TRBV5-1	TRBJ2-7	many	CASSLEREFEQYF	TGCGCCAGCAGCTTGGAACGGGAATTCGAGCAGTACTTC
16	NA	TRBV5-1	TRBJ2-7	few	CASSPAVSLSSYEQYF	TGCGCCAGCAGCCCTGCCGTTTCTTTGAGCTCCTACGAGCAGTACTTC
14	NA	TRBV7-9	TRBJ2-5	NA	CASTPWTYQETQYF	TGTGCCAGCACCCCCTGGACGTACCAAGAGACCCAGTACTTC
15	TRBD1	TRBV10-3	TRBJ1-1	NA	CAISPDRGRLLEAFF	TGTGCCATCAGCCCGGACAGGGGACGCCTTTTGGAAGCTTTCTTT
15	TRBD1	TRBV19	TRBJ2-7	NA	CASSIGTGGSYEQYF	TGTGCCAGTAGTATCGGGACAGGAGGTTCCTACGAGCAGTACTTC
13	NA	TRBV18	TRBJ1-5	NA	CASSKDGNQPQHF	TGTGCCAGCTCAAAGGACGGCAATCAGCCCCAGCATTTT
16	NA	TRBV4-3	TRBJ1-6	NA	CASSQELGYYNSPLHF	TGCGCCAGCAGCCAAGAGTTGGGCTACTATAATTCACCCCTCCACTTT
15	TRBD2	TRBV20-1	TRBJ2-1	many	CSCRSGGDPYNEQFF	TGCAGTTGTCGGAGCGGGGGGGACCCCTACAATGAGCAGTTCTTC
15	NA	TRBV27	TRBJ1-4	many	CASSLSSSTNEKLFF	TGTGCCAGCAGTTTATCATCGAGCACTAATGAAAAACTGTTTTTT
16	NA	TRBV4-1	TRBJ1-6	NA	CASSQQKGGAYSPLHF	TGCGCCAGCAGCCAGCAAAAGGGTGGGGCCTATTCACCCCTCCACTTT
15	TRBD1	TRBV5-1	TRBJ1-1	NA	CASSFTGGGNTEAFF	TGCGCCAGCAGCTTTACAGGGGGGGGAAACACTGAAGCTTTCTTT
16	NA	TRBV29-1	TRBJ2-6	NA	CSVETGRRSGANVLTF	TGCAGCGTTGAAACGGGACGGCGCTCTGGGGCCAACGTCCTGACTTTC
14	NA	TRBV11-2	TRBJ2-7	many	CASSRGGIGYEQYF	TGTGCCAGCAGTCGCGGTGGGATTGGGTACGAGCAGTACTTC
17	TRBD2	TRBV6-5	TRBJ2-7	few	CASSYGLAGGSLYEQYF	TGTGCCAGCAGTTACGGACTAGCGGGGGGATCTCTATACGAGCAGTACTTC